This T cell receptor (beta chain) was sequenced in a study of blood T cell repertoires in COVID-19. From germline, CDR1 is LGHNA and CDR2 YNFKEQ. Unmatched junction bases numbered 0, after V lost 4 bases and J lost 5 bases. The CDR3 runs 13 residues. Original handling: Estimation of nucleated cell counts was performed using reference gene primer amplification. This table comes from immunoSEQ multiplex PCR, and its TCRdb copy is limited to in-frame clones, with some not included. V and J calls and clone size are those listed in that table; D and trimming were worked out from the DNA. This table holds 200,000 to 300,000 clones, roughly 88% found once.

Sequencing was done on a sample of peripheral blood. The TCR originated in a man aged 80 or over with acute or convalescent COVID-19. This chain links TRBV4-2 with TRBJ2-1; 9 bases are a match to TRBD2. The CDR3 loop is CASSRLADNEQFF. DNA for the CDR3: TGTGCCAGCAGCCGACTAGCGGACAATGAGCAGTTCTTC.